Listed here are 20 T cell receptor beta chains from one sample, sequenced in a study of blood T cell repertoires in COVID-19. Produced via immunoSEQ multiplex PCR; TCRdb's table is partial and in-frame only. This table holds some 210,000 clones, 82% found once. The sequencing input was peripheral blood. Receptors originate from a middle-aged woman with acute or convalescent COVID-19.

CDR3 region: CASSKGQGDPHEQYF. The DNA of the CDR3 is TGTGCCAGCAGCAAGGGACAGGGGGACCCCCACGAGCAGTACTTC. This chain joins TRBV14 and TRBJ2-7; 11 bases are a match to TRBD1. This CDR3 has 15 residues. Germline trimming cut 5 bases from V and 5 bases from J; bases unmatched to any gene: 8. In germline, CDR1 is SGHDN, CDR2 FVKESK.

Only a few counts were recorded for this clone. V is TRBV19 and J is TRBJ2-3; 15 bases fit TRBD2. The CDR3 length is 16 residues. Germline V gives CDR1 LNHDA, CDR2 SQIVND (reference sequence). V was clipped by 3 bases and J by 6 bases; unmatched bases: 4. The DNA of the CDR3 is TGTGCCAGTAGTATGGGACTAGCGGGGGGAGCCGATACGCAGTATTTT. It is translated as CASSMGLAGGADTQYF.

The chain employs TRBV7-7 and TRBJ2-1; 16 nucleotides line up with TRBD2. Looked up from germline, CDR1 is SSHAT and CDR2 is FNYEAQ (reference sequence). There are 16 residues in the CDR3. V shed 2 bases, J shed 7 bases, and the junction held 2 bases outside the gene matches. The CDR3 nucleotides read TGTGCCAGCAGCTTATTGGGACTAGCGGGGGGGAATGAGCAGTTCTTC. Protein sequence: CASSLLGLAGGNEQFF.

The chain combines TRBV11-2 with TRBJ2-1; D is uncertain. V dropped 4 bases and J dropped 0 bases, with 13 bases sitting between them. Germline assignment: CDR1 SGHAT and CDR2 FQNNGV. CDR3 length: 16 amino acids. The CDR3 region has the DNA TGTGCCAGCAGCTCCTCCCCGCGAAGCTCCTACAATGAGCAGTTCTTC. Translation: CASSSSPRSSYNEQFF.

The chain joins TRBV7-2 to TRBJ2-7, with a tentative D call TRBD1 (5 bases). CDR1 is SGHTA and CDR2 is FQGNSA in the germline V gene. This CDR3 has 17 amino acids. Trimming cost V 2 bases and J 2 bases, with 19 bases left between them. The CDR3 loop is CASSLRGFEWATYEQYF. The CDR3 coding sequence is TGTGCCAGCAGCTTAAGGGGATTCGAGTGGGCCACCTACGAGCAGTACTTC. The full variable domain, in which reference TRBV7-2 and TRBJ2-7 provide the parts outside the CDR3, is GAGVSQSPSNKVTEKGKDVELRCDPISGHTALYWYRQSLGQGLEFLIYFQGNSAPDKSGLPSDRFSAERTGGSVSTLTIQRTQQEDSAVYLCASSLRGFEWATYEQYFGPGTRLTVT.

In its sample, this clone was seen a few times. The chain has TRBV4-3 and TRBJ2-3, with 10 bases lining up with TRBD2. Per the germline V gene, CDR1 is LGHNA and CDR2 is YSLEER. The V segment lost 0 bases and the J segment 3 bases; nucleotides outside the gene matches: 3. This CDR3 is 16 amino acids long. The chain's CDR3 is CASSQDGGLATDTQYF. The CDR3 DNA sequence: TGCGCCAGCAGCCAAGATGGGGGACTAGCGACAGATACGCAGTATTTT.

This chain uses TRBV5-1 with TRBJ1-1, with TRBD1 identical over 8 bases. The CDR3 sequence is 13 residues long. Germline lookup yields CDR1 SGHRS and CDR2 YFSETQ. Trimming cost V 4 bases and J 4 bases; bases outside gene matches: 3. The CDR3 sequence is CASSPTGATEAFF. The CDR3 DNA reads as TGCGCCAGCAGCCCGACAGGGGCCACTGAAGCTTTCTTT.

The chain couples TRBV24-1 to TRBJ2-1; D is unresolved. V was trimmed by 3 bases and J by 0 bases, leaving 14 bases between them. Germline CDR1 and CDR2: KGHDR and SFDVKD. The CDR3 length is 17 residues. The CDR3 DNA reads as TGTGCCACCAGTGATCTCCCCAGGTTGAGCTCCTACAATGAGCAGTTCTTC. Protein: CATSDLPRLSSYNEQFF.

The J gene is TRBJ2-5, the V gene TRBV9; 8 positions match TRBD2. CDR1 and CDR2 (germline): SGDLS, YYNGEE. The CDR3 is 16 residues long. Trimming removed 4 bases from V and 5 bases from J; junction bases left unmatched: 13. CDR3 DNA sequence: TGTGCCAGCAGCCCCGGGGGGGCGGGAGGCGTTGAGACCCAGTACTTC. Its protein product is CASSPGGAGGVETQYF.

The chain recombines TRBV27 with TRBJ1-5; 8 positions agree with TRBD1. Germline V gene lookup returns CDR1 MNHEY and CDR2 SMNVEV (reference sequence). Unmatched junction bases numbered 3, after V lost 1 base and J lost 4 bases. There are 15 residues in the CDR3. The CDR3 is CASSLYGQGNQPQHF. The CDR3 DNA sequence: TGTGCCAGCAGTTTATACGGACAGGGAAATCAGCCCCAGCATTTT.

This clone was observed a handful of times. V usage is TRBV10-3 and J usage is TRBJ1-6, with D tentatively TRBD1 (5 bases). This CDR3 region has 11 residues. With 10 bases removed from V and 7 bases from J, the gap between germline ends came to 8 bases. Germline loops: CDR1 ENHRY, CDR2 SYGVKD. CDR3 in DNA: TGTGCCACCCGACAGAATTCACCCCTCCACTTT. Translation gives CATRQNSPLHF.

The chain recombines TRBV10-3 with TRBJ2-5, with D possibly matching TRBD2 (6 bases). Trimming stripped 10 bases from V and 3 bases from J, with 15 bases between. The CDR3 has 13 residues. In germline, CDR1 is ENHRY, CDR2 SYGVKD. In DNA, the CDR3 is TGTGCCACCTTAGCTAGCGAGAAAGAGACCCAGTACTTC. This encodes CATLASEKETQYF.

The gene calls are TRBV19 and TRBJ2-3; D gene ambiguous. Germline lookup yields CDR1 LNHDA and CDR2 SQIVND (reference sequence). The CDR3 spans 11 residues. V lost 5 bases, J lost 3 bases, and 3 bases lay in between. In DNA, the CDR3 is TGTGCCAGTAGTCAAACAGATACGCAGTATTTT. It codes for CASSQTDTQYF.

The chain joins TRBV4-2 to TRBJ2-7; TRBD2 matches 7 bases. V lost 0 bases, J lost 3 bases, and 5 bases stayed unmatched. CDR3 length equals 15 residues. Germline values: CDR1 LGHNA, CDR2 YNFKEQ. The CDR3 nucleotides read TGTGCCAGCAGCCAAGAGGGCGGGGGTCGCTACGAGCAGTACTTC. As protein: CASSQEGGGRYEQYF.

The chain joins TRBV11-1 to TRBJ2-4; a weak D match, TRBD1 (6 bases). Germline V gives CDR1 SGHAT, CDR2 FQDESV (reference sequence). CDR3 length: 15 residues. Trimming took off 5 bases at V and 7 bases at J, with 18 bases between the two ends. The CDR3 DNA sequence: TGTGCCAGCAGCCATAGGGGGACCTCCCTGAACATTCAGTACTTC. It encodes CASSHRGTSLNIQYF.

This chain connects TRBV11-2 to TRBJ2-3, with D unresolved. The CDR3 sequence is 13 residues long. The V and J ends lost 5 bases and 4 bases respectively, with 10 bases between them. Germline CDR1 and CDR2: SGHAT and FQNNGV. This CDR3 reads CASSRSRPDTQYF. CDR3 bases: TGTGCCAGCAGCCGTAGCCGTCCAGATACGCAGTATTTT.

The chain employs TRBV19 and TRBJ1-5; TRBD1 might be the D (6 bases). V was clipped by 5 bases and J by 3 bases, with 14 bases between them. The CDR3 is 15 residues long. CDR1 and CDR2 from the germline V gene are LNHDA and SQIVND (reference sequence). DNA for the CDR3: TGTGCCAGTAGTCCTTTAGGGGGACCCAATCAGCCCCAGCATTTT. Residues: CASSPLGGPNQPQHF.

This chain uses TRBV19 with TRBJ1-1; TRBD1 agrees at 12 bases. Per the germline V gene, CDR1 is LNHDA and CDR2 is SQIVND (reference sequence). With 7 bases clipped from V and 4 bases from J, the junction kept 4 bases outside the gene matches. The length of the CDR3 is 14 residues. The CDR3 nucleotides are TGTGCCAGTAACCGGGACAGGGGGCTCACTGAAGCTTTCTTT. Its protein product is CASNRDRGLTEAFF.

This chain joins TRBV7-2 and TRBJ1-1, with 8 positions matching TRBD1. This CDR3 has 16 amino acids. The V gene's germline CDR1 is SGHTA and CDR2 FQGNSA. Trimming at V came to 4 bases and at J to 1 base, leaving 8 bases not matched to a gene. This chain's CDR3 is CASSSTGAIRNTEAFF. Here the CDR3 DNA reads TGTGCCAGCAGCTCGACAGGGGCGATCAGGAACACTGAAGCTTTCTTT. The variable domain in full, with the rest retrieved from reference TRBV7-2 and TRBJ1-1, is GAGVSQSPSNKVTEKGKDVELRCDPISGHTALYWYRQSLGQGLEFLIYFQGNSAPDKSGLPSDRFSAERTGGSVSTLTIQRTQQEDSAVYLCASSSTGAIRNTEAFFGQGTRLTVV.

The chain combines TRBV5-1 with TRBJ2-2; tentatively, D is TRBD2 (5 bases). The germline V gene encodes CDR1 SGHRS and CDR2 YFSETQ. This CDR3 has 16 residues. The V gene lost 5 bases and the J gene lost 4 bases, with 18 bases spanning the gap. This CDR3 is CASSPRGAEITGELFF. CDR3 nucleotide sequence: TGCGCCAGCAGTCCCCGGGGAGCGGAAATCACCGGGGAGCTGTTTTTT.